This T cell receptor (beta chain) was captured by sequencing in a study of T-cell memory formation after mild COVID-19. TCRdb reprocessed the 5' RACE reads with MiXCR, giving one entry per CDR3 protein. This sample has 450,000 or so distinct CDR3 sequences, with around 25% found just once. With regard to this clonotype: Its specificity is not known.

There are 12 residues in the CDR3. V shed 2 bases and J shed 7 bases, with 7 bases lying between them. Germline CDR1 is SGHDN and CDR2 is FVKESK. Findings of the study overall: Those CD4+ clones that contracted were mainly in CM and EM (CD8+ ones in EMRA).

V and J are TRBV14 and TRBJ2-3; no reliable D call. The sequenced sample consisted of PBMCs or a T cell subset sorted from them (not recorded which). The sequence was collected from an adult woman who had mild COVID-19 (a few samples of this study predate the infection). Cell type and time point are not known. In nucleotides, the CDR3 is TGTGCCAGCAGCCAATGGCGGAATACGCAGTATTTT. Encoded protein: CASSQWRNTQYF.